A single T cell receptor (beta chain) is shown here with its context. The antigen is undetermined. This sample stems from a study of T cell repertoires in cytomegalovirus infection. TCRdb called the reads again in MiXCR, with one record for every CDR3 protein. The sample holds about 770,000 distinct CDR3 sequences, around 29% seen once. The CDR3 loop spans 16 amino acids. Trimming removed 6 bases at V and 0 bases at J, with 12 bases between. CDR1 is MNHEY, CDR2 SVGAGI, per germline. The V call is TRBV6-5, the J call TRBJ1-6; D gene uncertain. This TCR was sampled from a human donor in good health (CMV status not recorded). Some clones in this sample may be carry-over from other donors' samples. Sequences were derived from cultured CD8+ T cells from PBMCs, sampled from culture after CMV antigen stimulation. Here the CDR3 reads CASRSSLGSYNSPLHF. CDR3 nucleotides: TGTGCCAGCAGGTCAAGTCTGGGCTCCTATAATTCACCCCTCCACTTT.